This paragraph covers one TCR beta chain sequence. For TCRbeta, the library was prepared with unique molecular identifiers. TCRdb re-derived calls from the PCR reads in MiXCR, one entry per CDR3 protein. The sample holds around 680,000 distinct CDR3 sequences, around a sixth seen once. This sample is drawn from a study of T-cell reconstitution after alpha-beta-depleted transplantation in children. V lost 0 bases and J lost 8, with 10 bases in between. The germline gives CDR1 SGHTA, CDR2 FQGTGA. The CDR3 has 13 residues. This TCR was sampled from a human donor who donated a stem cell graft to a child with acute myeloid leukemia. The input for sequencing was PBMCs from the stem cell graft donor, taken from the stem cell graft. V is TRBV7-3 and J is TRBJ1-2; D ambiguous. CDR3 sequence: CASSLTGEGGYTF. Written as DNA, the CDR3 is TGTGCCAGCAGCTTAACCGGGGAAGGGGGCTACACCTTC.